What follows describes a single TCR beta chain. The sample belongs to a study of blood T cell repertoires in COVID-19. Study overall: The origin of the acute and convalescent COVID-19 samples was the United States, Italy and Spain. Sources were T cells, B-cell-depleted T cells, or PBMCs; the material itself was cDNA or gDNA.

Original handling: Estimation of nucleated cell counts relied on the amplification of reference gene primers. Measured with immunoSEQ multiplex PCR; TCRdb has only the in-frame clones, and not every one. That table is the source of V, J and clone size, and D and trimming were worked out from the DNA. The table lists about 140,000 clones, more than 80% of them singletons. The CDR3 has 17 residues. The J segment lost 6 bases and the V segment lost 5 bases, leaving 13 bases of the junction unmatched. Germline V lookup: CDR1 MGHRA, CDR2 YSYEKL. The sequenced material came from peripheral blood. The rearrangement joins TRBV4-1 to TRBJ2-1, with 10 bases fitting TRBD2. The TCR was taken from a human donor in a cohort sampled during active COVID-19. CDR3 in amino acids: CASSSFTSGGGRNEQFF. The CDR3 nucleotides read TGCGCCAGCAGCTCATTCACCAGCGGGGGGGGCCGCAATGAGCAGTTCTTC.